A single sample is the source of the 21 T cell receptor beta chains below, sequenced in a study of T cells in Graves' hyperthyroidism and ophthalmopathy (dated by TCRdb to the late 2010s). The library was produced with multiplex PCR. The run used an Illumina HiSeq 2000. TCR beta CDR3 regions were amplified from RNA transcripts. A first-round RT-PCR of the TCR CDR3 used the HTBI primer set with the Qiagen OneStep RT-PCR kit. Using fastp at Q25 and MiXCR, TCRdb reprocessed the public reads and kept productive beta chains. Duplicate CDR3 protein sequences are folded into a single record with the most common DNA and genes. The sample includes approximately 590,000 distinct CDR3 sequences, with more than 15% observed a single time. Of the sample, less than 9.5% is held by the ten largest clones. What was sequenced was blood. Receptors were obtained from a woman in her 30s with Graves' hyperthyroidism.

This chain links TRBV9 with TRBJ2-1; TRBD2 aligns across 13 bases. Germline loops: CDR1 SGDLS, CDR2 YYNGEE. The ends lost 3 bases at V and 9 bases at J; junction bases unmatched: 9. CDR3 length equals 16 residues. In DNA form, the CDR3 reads TGTGCCAGCAGCGCACTAGCGGGGGGGGGGGGGGGTGAGCAGTTCTTC. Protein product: CASSALAGGGGGEQFF.

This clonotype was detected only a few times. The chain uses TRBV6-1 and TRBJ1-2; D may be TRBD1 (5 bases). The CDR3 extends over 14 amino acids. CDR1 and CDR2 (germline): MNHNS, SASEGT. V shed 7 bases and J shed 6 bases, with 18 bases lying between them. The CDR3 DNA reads TGTGCCAGCAATTACGTCGGGGGGACCAATGGCTACACCTTC. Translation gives CASNYVGGTNGYTF.

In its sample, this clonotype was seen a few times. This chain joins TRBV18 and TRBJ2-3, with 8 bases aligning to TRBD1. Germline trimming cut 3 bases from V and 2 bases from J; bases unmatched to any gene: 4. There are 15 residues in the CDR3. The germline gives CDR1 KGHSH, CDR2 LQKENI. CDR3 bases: TGTGCCAGCTCACCCAGACAGGGGACCACAGATACGCAGTATTTT. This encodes CASSPRQGTTDTQYF.

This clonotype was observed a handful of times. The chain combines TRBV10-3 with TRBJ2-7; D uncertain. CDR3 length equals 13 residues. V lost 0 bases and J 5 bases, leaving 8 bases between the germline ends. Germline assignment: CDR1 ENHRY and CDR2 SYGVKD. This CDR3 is CAISESNLDEQYF. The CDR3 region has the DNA TGTGCCATCAGTGAGTCGAATTTGGACGAGCAGTACTTC.

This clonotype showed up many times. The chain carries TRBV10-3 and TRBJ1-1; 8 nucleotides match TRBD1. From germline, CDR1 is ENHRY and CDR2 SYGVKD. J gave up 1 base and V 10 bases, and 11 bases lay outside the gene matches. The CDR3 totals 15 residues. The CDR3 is CATTSSGQGNTEAFF. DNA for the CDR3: TGTGCCACCACGTCGTCCGGACAGGGGAACACTGAAGCTTTCTTT.

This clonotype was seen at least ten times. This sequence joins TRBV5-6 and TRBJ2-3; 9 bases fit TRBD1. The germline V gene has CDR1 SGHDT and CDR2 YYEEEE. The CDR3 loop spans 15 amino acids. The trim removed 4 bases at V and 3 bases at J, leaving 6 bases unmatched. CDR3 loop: CASSKDRGSTDTQYF. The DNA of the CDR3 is TGTGCCAGCAGCAAGGACAGGGGATCTACAGATACGCAGTATTTT. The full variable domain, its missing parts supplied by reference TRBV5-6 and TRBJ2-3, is DAGVTQSPTHLIKTRGQQVTLRCSPKSGHDTVSWYQQALGQGPQFIFQYYEEEERQRGNFPDRFSGHQFPNYSSELNVNALLLGDSALYLCASSKDRGSTDTQYFGPGTRLTVL.

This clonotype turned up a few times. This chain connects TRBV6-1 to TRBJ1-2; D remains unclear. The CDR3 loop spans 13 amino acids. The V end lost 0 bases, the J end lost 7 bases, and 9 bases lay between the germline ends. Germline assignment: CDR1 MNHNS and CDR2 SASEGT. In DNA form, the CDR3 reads TGTGCCAGCAGTGAAGCGGGGAGGGCTGGCTACACCTTC. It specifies CASSEAGRAGYTF.

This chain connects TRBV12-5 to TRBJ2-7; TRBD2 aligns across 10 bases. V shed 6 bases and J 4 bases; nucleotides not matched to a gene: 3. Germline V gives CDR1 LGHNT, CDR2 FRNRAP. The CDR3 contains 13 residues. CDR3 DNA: TGTGCTAGTGGAACTAGCGGGAAGTACGAGCAGTACTTC. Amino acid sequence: CASGTSGKYEQYF. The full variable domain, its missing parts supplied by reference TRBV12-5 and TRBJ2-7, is DARVTQTPRHKVTEMGQEVTMRCQPILGHNTVFWYRQTMMQGLELLAYFRNRAPLDDSGMPKDRFSAEMPDATLATLKIQPSEPRDSAVYFCASGTSGKYEQYFGPGTRLTVT.

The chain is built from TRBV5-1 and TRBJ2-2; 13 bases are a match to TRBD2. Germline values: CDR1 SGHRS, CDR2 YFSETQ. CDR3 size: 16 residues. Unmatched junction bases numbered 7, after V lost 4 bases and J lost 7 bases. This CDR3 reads CASSLRTSGRDGELFF. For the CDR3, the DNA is TGCGCCAGCAGCCTAAGGACTAGCGGGAGAGACGGGGAGCTGTTTTTT.

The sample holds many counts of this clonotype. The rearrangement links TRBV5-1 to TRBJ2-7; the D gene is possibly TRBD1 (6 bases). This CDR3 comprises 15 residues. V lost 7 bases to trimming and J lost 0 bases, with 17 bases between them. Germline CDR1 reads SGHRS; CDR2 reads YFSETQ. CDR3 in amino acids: CASSSPGTNSYEQYF. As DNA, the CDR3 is TGCGCCAGCTCCAGCCCCGGGACAAACTCCTACGAGCAGTACTTC.

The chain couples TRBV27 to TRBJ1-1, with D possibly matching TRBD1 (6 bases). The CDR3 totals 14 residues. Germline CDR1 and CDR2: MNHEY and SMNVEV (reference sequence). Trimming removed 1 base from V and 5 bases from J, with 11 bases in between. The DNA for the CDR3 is TGTGCCAGCAGTTTATGGCAGGGGACTACTGAAGCTTTCTTT. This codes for CASSLWQGTTEAFF.

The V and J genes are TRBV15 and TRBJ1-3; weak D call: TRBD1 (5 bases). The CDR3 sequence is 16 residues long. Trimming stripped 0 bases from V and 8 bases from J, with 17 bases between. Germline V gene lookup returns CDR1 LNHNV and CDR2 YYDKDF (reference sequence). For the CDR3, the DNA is TGTGCCACCAGCAGAGATCTTCGGGGACTCTGGGACACCATATATTTT. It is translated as CATSRDLRGLWDTIYF. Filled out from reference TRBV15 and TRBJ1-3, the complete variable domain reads DAMVIQNPRYQVTQFGKPVTLSCSQTLNHNVMYWYQQKSSQAPKLLFHYYDKDFNNEADTPDNFQSRRPNTSFCFLDIRSPGLGDTAMYLCATSRDLRGLWDTIYFGEGSWLTVV.

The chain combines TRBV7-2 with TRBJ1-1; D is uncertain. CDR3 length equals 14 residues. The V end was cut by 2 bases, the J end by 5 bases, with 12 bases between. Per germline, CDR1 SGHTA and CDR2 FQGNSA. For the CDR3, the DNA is TGTGCCAGCAGCTTAAGTAAAGGAGGGACTGAAGCTTTCTTT. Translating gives CASSLSKGGTEAFF. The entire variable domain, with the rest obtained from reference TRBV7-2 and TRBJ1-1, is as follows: GAGVSQSPSNKVTEKGKDVELRCDPISGHTALYWYRQSLGQGLEFLIYFQGNSAPDKSGLPSDRFSAERTGGSVSTLTIQRTQQEDSAVYLCASSLSKGGTEAFFGQGTRLTVV.

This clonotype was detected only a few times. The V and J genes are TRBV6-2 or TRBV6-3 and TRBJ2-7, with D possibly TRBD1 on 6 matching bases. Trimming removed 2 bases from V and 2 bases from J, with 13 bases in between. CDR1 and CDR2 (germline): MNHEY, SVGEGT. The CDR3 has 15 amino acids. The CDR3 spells CASSYGGRSTYEQYF. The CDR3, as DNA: TGTGCCAGCAGTTACGGGGGCAGGTCGACCTACGAGCAGTACTTC.

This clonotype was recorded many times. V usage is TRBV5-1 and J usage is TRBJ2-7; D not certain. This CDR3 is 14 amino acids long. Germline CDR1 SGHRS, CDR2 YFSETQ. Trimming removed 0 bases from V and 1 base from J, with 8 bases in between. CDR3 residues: CASSLAVPSYEQYF. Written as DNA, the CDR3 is TGCGCCAGCAGCTTGGCGGTCCCATCCTACGAGCAGTACTTC.

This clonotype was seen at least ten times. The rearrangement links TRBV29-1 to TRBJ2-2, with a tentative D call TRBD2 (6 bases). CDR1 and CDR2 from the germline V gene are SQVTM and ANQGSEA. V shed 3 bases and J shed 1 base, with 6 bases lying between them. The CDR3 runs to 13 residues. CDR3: CSVERENTGELFF. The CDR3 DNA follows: TGCAGCGTTGAGCGGGAGAACACCGGGGAGCTGTTTTTT.

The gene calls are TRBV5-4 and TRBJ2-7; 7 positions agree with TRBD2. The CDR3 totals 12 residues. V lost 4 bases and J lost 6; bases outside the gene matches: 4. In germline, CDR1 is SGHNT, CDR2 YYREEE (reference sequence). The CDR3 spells CASSMSGTEQYF. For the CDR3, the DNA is TGTGCCAGCAGCATGAGCGGGACCGAGCAGTACTTC.

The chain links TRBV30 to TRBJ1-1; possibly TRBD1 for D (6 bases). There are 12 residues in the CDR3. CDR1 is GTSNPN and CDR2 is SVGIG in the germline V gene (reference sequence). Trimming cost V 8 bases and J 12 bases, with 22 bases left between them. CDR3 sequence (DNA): TGTGCCCTCATCACAGGGACGTTCGGAACTTTCTTT. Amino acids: CALITGTFGTFF.

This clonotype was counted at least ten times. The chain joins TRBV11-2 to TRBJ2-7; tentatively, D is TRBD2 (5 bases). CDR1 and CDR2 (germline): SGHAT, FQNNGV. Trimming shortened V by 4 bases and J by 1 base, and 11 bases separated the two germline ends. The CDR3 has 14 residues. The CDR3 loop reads CASSWEQRSYEQYF. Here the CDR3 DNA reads TGTGCCAGCAGCTGGGAGCAGAGGTCCTACGAGCAGTACTTC. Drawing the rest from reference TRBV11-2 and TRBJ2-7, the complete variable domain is EAGVAQSPRYKIIEKRQSVAFWCNPISGHATLYWYQQILGQGPKLLIQFQNNGVVDDSQLPKDRFSAERLKGVDSTLKIQPAKLEDSAVYLCASSWEQRSYEQYFGPGTRLTVT.

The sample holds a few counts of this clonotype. The CDR3 DNA follows: TGTGCCAGCAGCTTAGGTGTCGAGACTACCGTTTGGTACTTC. It yields the protein CASSLGVETTVWYF. V is TRBV7-6 and J is TRBJ2-4; TRBD2 is a possible D gene (5 bases). Trimming pared 1 base from V and 15 bases from J, leaving 19 bases between. This CDR3 region has 14 residues. Germline V lookup: CDR1 SGHVS, CDR2 FNYEAQ. The variable domain in full, with the rest retrieved from reference TRBV7-6 and TRBJ2-4, is GAGVSQSPRYKVTKRGQDVALRCDPISGHVSLYWYRQALGQGPEFLTYFNYEAQQDKSGLPNDRFSAERPEGSISTLTIQRTEQRDSAMYRCASSLGVETTVWYFGAGTRLSVL.

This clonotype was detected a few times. CDR3 loop: CASSPRRLEVGDYGYTF. Written as DNA, the CDR3 is TGTGCCAGCTCACCACGTCGACTGGAAGTGGGTGACTATGGCTACACCTTC. The chain carries TRBV18 and TRBJ1-2; D ambiguous. Trimming cost V 1 base and J 3 bases, with 18 bases left between them. The CDR3 has 17 residues. In germline, CDR1 is KGHSH, CDR2 LQKENI.